Each of the 21 T cell receptor beta chains below was sequenced from the same sample in a study of metastatic and nonmetastatic thyroid tumors (TCRdb year 2020). No treatment had been received by any patient before thyroid surgery. Receptor amplification or capture employed PCR. Sequencing relied on an Illumina HiSeq 4000. The public reads were run again by TCRdb, first through fastp at Q25 and then through MiXCR, and only productive beta chains were kept. This sample holds some 84,000 clones; around 9.1% were observed only once. The ten largest clones capture 8.8% of the sample. Sequenced sample: blood. The receptors originated from a female donor with papillary thyroid cancer or a benign thyroid nodule (not recorded which). Some clones in this sample may be carry-over from other donors' samples.

The V call is TRBV5-1, the J call TRBJ2-5, with 8 positions matching TRBD1. Germline V CDR1 and CDR2: SGHRS, YFSETQ. After removal of 4 bases from V and 1 base from J, the junction contained 12 bases not matched to a gene. The CDR3 has 17 amino acids. The CDR3: CASSDGNTGGAQETQYF. The CDR3 coding sequence is TGCGCCAGCAGCGACGGGAACACAGGGGGAGCCCAAGAGACCCAGTACTTC.

This clone was detected ten times or more. The chain carries TRBV19 and TRBJ1-2; D not resolved. Trimming pared 1 base from V and 4 bases from J, leaving 10 bases between. CDR3 length: 14 amino acids. The germline V gene encodes CDR1 LNHDA and CDR2 SQIVND (reference sequence). Written as DNA, the CDR3 is TGTGCCAGTAGTATAGCGGCATCGGGCTATGGCTACACCTTC. Its protein product is CASSIAASGYGYTF.

This clone was found many times. The J gene is TRBJ1-5, the V gene TRBV6-1; weak D call: TRBD1 (5 bases). Germline CDR1 MNHNS, CDR2 SASEGT. This CDR3 has 14 amino acids. The V end lost 5 bases, the J end lost 0 bases, and 8 bases lay between the germline ends. The CDR3 DNA sequence: TGTGCCAGCAGTTCCAGGGTTAGCAATCAGCCCCAGCATTTT. Its protein product is CASSSRVSNQPQHF.

This clone was picked up many times. This sequence may be a read error, since a much larger clone differs from it by one base. J is TRBJ1-1 and V is TRBV20-1; D gene uncertain. The CDR3 has 14 residues. Germline CDR1 reads DFQATT; CDR2 reads SNEGSKA (reference sequence). The DNA for the CDR3 is TGCAATGCCCACACCGGCGCCTTGGTAACTGAAGCTTTCTTT. As protein: CNAHTGALVTEAFF.

This clone was seen once. The V call is TRBV30, the J call TRBJ2-3; the D is unclear. Deletions cut 5 bases from V and 1 base from J, with 13 bases between. Germline V lookup: CDR1 GTSNPN, CDR2 SVGIG (reference sequence). The CDR3 contains 14 residues. Here the CDR3 reads CAWSGTFGTDTQYF. The CDR3 DNA sequence: TGTGCCTGGTCTGGCACTTTCGGCACAGATACGCAGTATTTT.

Of note for this clone: A read error may explain this, as a much larger clone is one base away. Distinct nucleotide sequences in the sample also encode this CDR3. The chain uses TRBV6-5 and TRBJ1-1, with no clear D. The germline CDR1 and CDR2 sequences are MNHEY and SVGAGI. V lost 2 bases and J 0 bases, leaving 13 bases between the germline ends. This CDR3 is built from 16 residues. Here the CDR3 DNA reads TGTGCCAGCAGTTACACCGAGACCGGCTTGAACACTGAAGCTTTCTTT. This translates into CASSYTETGLNTEAFF.

Note on this clone: The junction departs from the called germline gene at one end, perhaps through a read error. The chain carries TRBV30 and TRBJ1-2; TRBD1 aligns across 7 bases. The CDR3 is 12 amino acids. Germline V gives CDR1 GTSNPN, CDR2 SVGIG (reference sequence). CDR3 nucleotides: TGTGCCTGGACCTCTGGGACAGTTGGCTACGCCTTC. Translated: CAWTSGTVGYAF.

This clone was seen at least ten times. The gene calls are TRBV12-3 or TRBV12-4 and TRBJ1-6; the D is unclear. Trimming took 9 bases from V and 0 from J, leaving 15 bases between them. CDR3 size: 16 residues. The CDR3 nucleotides read TGTGCCAGTTCCTTCCAATCGAGCTCCTATAATTCACCCCTCCACTTT. This codes for CASSFQSSSYNSPLHF.

There are many counts of this clone. The chain links TRBV18 to TRBJ2-1; 12 bases agree with TRBD2. The germline CDR1 and CDR2 sequences are KGHSH and LQKENI. Losses at the gene ends were 3 bases for V and 7 bases for J; bases not matched to a gene: 1. The CDR3 runs 14 residues. The CDR3 DNA follows: TGTGCCAGCTCACCCGGACTAGCGGGGAATGAGCAGTTCTTC. Protein: CASSPGLAGNEQFF.

This clone came up many times. V usage is TRBV7-2 and J usage is TRBJ2-7; D perhaps matches TRBD1 (5 bases). With 5 bases removed from V and 3 bases from J, the gap between germline ends came to 20 bases. CDR3 size: 16 residues. The germline V gene encodes CDR1 SGHTA and CDR2 FQGNSA. The CDR3 spells CASSPQSGFLFYEQYF. The DNA of the CDR3 is TGTGCCAGCAGCCCCCAGTCAGGGTTTCTTTTCTACGAGCAGTACTTC.

A word on this clone: This may stem from a read error, because a much larger clone lies one nucleotide away. CDR3: CAISEGIQPQHF. The CDR3, as DNA: TGTGCCATCAGTGAAGGGATTCAGCCCCAGCATTTT. The J gene is TRBJ1-5, the V gene TRBV10-3; D gene ambiguous. V was clipped by 3 bases and J by 6 bases, with 6 bases between them. Germline values: CDR1 ENHRY, CDR2 SYGVKD. The CDR3 is 12 amino acids.

This clone was found a few times. This chain links TRBV5-6 with TRBJ2-4, with 11 bases that match TRBD2. The length of the CDR3 is 16 residues. CDR1 and CDR2 from the germline V gene are SGHDT and YYEEEE. Trimming cost V 0 bases and J 3 bases; bases outside gene matches: 2. CDR3 nucleotide sequence: TGTGCCAGCAGCTTGGTAGCGGGGGGGATCAAAAACATTCAGTACTTC. Translated, it gives CASSLVAGGIKNIQYF.

The table lists this clone with many counts. The chain carries TRBV7-9 and TRBJ2-5; 7 bases align to TRBD2. Germline V gene data show CDR1 as SEHNR and CDR2 as FQNEAQ (reference sequence). V shed 5 bases and J 4 bases; nucleotides not matched to a gene: 7. The CDR3 sequence is 14 residues long. CDR3 DNA sequence: TGTGCCAGCAGCCCGCGGGGGACTGGAGAGACCCAGTACTTC. Encoded protein: CASSPRGTGETQYF.

This clone was seen ten or more times. This chain joins TRBV30 and TRBJ1-5; perhaps TRBD1 as D (6 bases). Germline V gene lookup returns CDR1 GTSNPN and CDR2 SVGIG (reference sequence). The CDR3 is made up of 13 amino acids. Between the trimmed V and J ends, which lost 0 bases and 5 bases, there was a span of 8 bases. The CDR3, as DNA: TGTGCCTGGAGTGTGGACAGTTATCAGCCCCAGCATTTT. Its protein product is CAWSVDSYQPQHF.

The rearrangement uses TRBV30 and TRBJ1-1, with D maybe TRBD1 (5 bases). The germline gives CDR1 GTSNPN, CDR2 SVGIG (reference sequence). Trimming took off 6 bases at V and 1 base at J, with 9 bases between the two ends. The CDR3 contains 12 residues. CDR3 amino acids: CACRDGNTEAFF. As DNA, the CDR3 is TGTGCCTGTAGGGACGGGAACACTGAAGCTTTCTTT.

The table lists this clone with many counts. The J gene is TRBJ2-1, the V gene TRBV7-2; D is perhaps TRBD2 (7 bases). There are 12 residues in the CDR3. Germline V CDR1 and CDR2: SGHTA, FQGNSA. The V gene lost 1 base and the J gene lost 14 bases, with 12 bases spanning the gap. The DNA for the CDR3 is TGTGCCAGCAGCTTAGGAGGGGGGGCCAAGTTCTTC. It codes for CASSLGGGAKFF.

The chain links TRBV7-2 to TRBJ2-5, with D possibly called TRBD1 or TRBD2 (5 bases each). This CDR3 is built from 14 residues. Trimming took off 5 bases at V and 7 bases at J, with 17 bases between the two ends. Germline loops: CDR1 SGHTA, CDR2 FQGNSA. CDR3 in DNA: TGTGCCAGCAGCACCACGGGACCTTCAGGGACCCAGTACTTC. Its translation: CASSTTGPSGTQYF.

The chain uses TRBV4-1 and TRBJ2-1; 9 positions match TRBD2. The ends lost 0 bases at V and 8 bases at J; junction bases unmatched: 8. The CDR3 sequence is 16 residues long. Germline V lookup: CDR1 MGHRA, CDR2 YSYEKL. In nucleotides, the CDR3 is TGCGCCAGCAGCCAAGAATTGCTAGCGGGATTTCATGAGCAGTTCTTC. It encodes CASSQELLAGFHEQFF.

This clone was recorded a few times. The V call is TRBV6-1, the J call TRBJ2-7; TRBD2 agrees at 9 bases. The germline V gene encodes CDR1 MNHNS and CDR2 SASEGT. Trimming removed 5 bases from V and 7 bases from J; junction bases left unmatched: 9. CDR3 length equals 14 residues. The CDR3 loop reads CASSPGRGGAEQYF. CDR3 coding DNA: TGTGCCAGCAGTCCCGGCCGCGGGGGGGCTGAGCAGTACTTC.

The chain recombines TRBV18 with TRBJ2-3; D is ambiguous. CDR1 is KGHSH, CDR2 LQKENI, per germline. CDR3 length: 12 residues. V gave up 6 bases and J gave up 4 bases, with 8 bases separating them. The CDR3 loop reads CASSPVADTQYF. As DNA, the CDR3 is TGTGCCAGCTCCCCGGTCGCAGATACGCAGTATTTT.

This clone was picked up many times. The chain uses TRBV6-1 and TRBJ1-1, with D possibly matching TRBD1 (5 bases). Per germline, CDR1 MNHNS and CDR2 SASEGT. Trimming removed 8 bases from V and 0 bases from J, with 19 bases in between. The CDR3 is 16 residues long. The CDR3 sequence is CASHSVGRALNTEAFF. The CDR3 bases are TGTGCCAGCCACAGTGTGGGCAGGGCGCTGAACACTGAAGCTTTCTTT.